Listed below are T cell receptor beta chains from one sample, sequenced in a study of CD8 T cells in Susac syndrome. TCRdb re-derived calls from the immunoSEQ multiplex PCR reads in MiXCR, one entry per CDR3 protein. The data hold about 240,000 distinct CDR3 sequences, with 96% observed a single time. Sample: CD4+ T cells from PBMCs. The receptors originated from a human donor with Susac syndrome. Both conserved end residues are part of each CDR3. The D gene is left open where the match is weak.

TRBV27	TRBJ1-1	TRBD1	CASSVGQGITEAFF	TGTGCCAGCAGTGTGGGACAGGGGATCACTGAAGCTTTCTTT
TRBV9	TRBJ1-2	NA	CASSSTSGSNYGYTF	TGTGCCAGCAGCAGTACGTCCGGTTCGAACTATGGCTACACCTTC
TRBV5-1	TRBJ2-7	NA	CASSLALSEEDLNEQYF	TGCGCCAGCAGCTTGGCTTTATCAGAGGAGGACCTGAACGAGCAGTACTTC
TRBV11-3	TRBJ2-1	NA	CASSLVAGSEQFF	TGTGCCAGCAGCTTAGTGGCGGGGTCAGAGCAGTTCTTC
TRBV2	TRBJ2-5	NA	CASTSTTGRTQYF	TGTGCCAGCACGTCGACTACAGGCAGGACCCAGTACTTC
TRBV28	TRBJ2-7	TRBD1	CASSDRDRGNEQYF	TGTGCCAGCTCGGACCGGGACAGGGGCAACGAGCAGTACTTC
TRBV29-1	TRBJ2-3	NA	CSASPRGGSSTDTQYF	TGCAGCGCTTCGCCCAGGGGGGGTTCTAGCACAGATACGCAGTATTTT
TRBV3-1	TRBJ2-1	NA	CASSQGVKGPDNEQFF	TGTGCCAGCAGCCAAGGGGTGAAGGGGCCTGACAATGAGCAGTTCTTC
TRBV3-1	TRBJ1-2	TRBD1	CASSTRYMTGRLGYTF	TGTGCCAGCAGCACCCGATACATGACAGGGAGGTTGGGCTACACCTTC
TRBV7-9	TRBJ1-4	TRBD1	CASSSGTGGEVEKLFF	TGTGCCAGCAGCTCCGGGACAGGGGGTGAAGTTGAAAAACTGTTTTTT
TRBV25-1	TRBJ1-2	NA	CASSEFGGGYGYTF	TGTGCCAGCAGTGAATTTGGAGGGGGCTATGGCTACACCTTC
TRBV5-1	TRBJ2-6	NA	CASTGGSVAANVLTF	TGCGCCAGCACCGGCGGTAGTGTAGCGGCCAACGTCCTGACTTTC
TRBV30	TRBJ2-5	NA	CAWSLRGGVETQYF	TGTGCCTGGAGTCTCAGGGGGGGGGTAGAGACCCAGTACTTC
TRBV29-1	TRBJ1-1	NA	CSTLGTGGSNTEAFF	TGCAGCACTTTAGGGACGGGAGGGTCGAACACTGAAGCTTTCTTT
TRBV7-9	TRBJ2-1	TRBD2	CASSLSGSAYNEQFF	TGTGCCAGCAGCCTTAGCGGGAGCGCCTACAATGAGCAGTTCTTC
TRBV7-9	TRBJ2-7	NA	CASSPQTVSYEQYF	TGTGCCAGCAGCCCTCAGACGGTTTCCTACGAGCAGTACTTC